The subject of this entry is one T cell receptor beta chain. The sample originates from a study of Graves' ophthalmopathy and Graves' hyperthyroidism. Germline V CDR1 and CDR2: SGHRS, YFSETQ. The CDR3 consists of 16 residues. V dropped 0 bases and J dropped 6; count of bases not matched to a gene: 4. Exclusion covered patients with other autoimmune diseases or uncontrolled infections (as well as pregnancy or lactation). Amplified TCR beta CDR3 regions were obtained using RNA transcripts as template. First-round RT-PCR employed HTBI primers, with a second-round multiplex PCR after it. One entry per CDR3 protein results from TCRdb running MiXCR on the multiplex PCR reads. Among a few hundred thousand distinct CDR3 sequences, about 40% were seen once, and the ten largest hold around 4%.

The chain is built from TRBV5-1 and TRBJ1-6, with 9 positions matching TRBD1. The sequenced material came from peripheral blood or thyroid tissue (not recorded which). This TCR was recovered from an adult man with Graves' hyperthyroidism. The CDR3 region has the DNA TGCGCCAGCAGCTTGGGAACGGGACAGGGTAATTCACCCCTCCACTTT. Amino acid sequence: CASSLGTGQGNSPLHF.